The sequence of this T cell receptor beta chain was determined in a study of cytotoxic CD8 clonotypes in ibrutinib-treated CLL (dated by TCRdb to the early 2020s). In the study overall: The cohort was composed of 11 relapsed/refractory and fewer than 16 treatment-naive patients; IGHV unmutated status was identified in 17 patients. Partial responses were observed in about 24 patients and complete responses in 2; after a median follow-up of 68 months, remission was maintained in 15 or so patients and progression was observed in roughly 12. Response samples were obtained after a median of around 11 months of treatment, with a range of about 6 to 36 months. On average, each sample yielded hundreds of thousands of productive templates and tens of thousands of productive rearrangements. Of the 90 or so participants in the trial, 25 to 30 had longitudinal samples available. Cryopreserved peripheral blood mononuclear cells were obtained prior to treatment, at the time of response, and at either disease progression or sustained remission. All remission and progressive disease samples were collected while patients were still receiving ibrutinib. Results and caveats for the whole study, not just this receptor: Public clonotypes were rare and either contracted or stayed stable during treatment, and the rise in clonality at ibrutinib response reflected the expansion of private clonotypes. Sustained-remission and progressing patients did not have matched sampling times, and lymph node repertoires were not examined. Baseline clonality was found to be higher than that of age-matched healthy donors and was strongly correlated with circulating CD8+ T-cell counts. Clonality increased at ibrutinib response, stayed stable in sustained remission, and fell back toward baseline at progression.

The goal of deep resolution MiSeq sequencing was a depth between 1 in 1 million and 1 in 200,000 T cells, and coverage averaged 10x per clonotype. The immunoSEQ hsTCRB Kit was used to generate the TCR beta libraries. The study's processing was this. ImmunoSEQ Data Assistant and ImmunoSEQ Analyzer were used for data analysis, and V, D and J genes were assigned according to IMGT definitions. Clonality was computed as one minus normalized Shannon entropy of productive rearrangement frequencies, ranging from 0 to 1. Only overrepresented clonotypes making up at least 0.05% of the repertoire of each patient were included in the public clonotype analysis. Repertoires from some twelve age-matched healthy donors in immuneACCESS were used as clonality controls. TCRdb's version of the immuneACCESS table is confined to in-frame rearrangements and falls short of the full clone set. An unresolved V gene accounts for under half of the shortfall where checked; the remainder is of unknown origin. The V and J calls and clone size were taken over from that table, and D and trimming were inferred from the DNA. This sample holds some 81,000 clones; 70% to 80% were observed only once. Around 4.8% of the sample comes from the top ten.

As regards this clone: What antigen it recognizes has not been identified. The sample holds no much larger clone one base away, and base qualities are not on file.

Read against the paper, the sample's time point label means: 12 to 13 months on ibrutinib. For TCR beta library preparation, 1.5 to 2 micrograms of genomic DNA was extracted from cryopreserved PBMCs. Longitudinal blood samples from CLL patients on ibrutinib monotherapy were analyzed using high-throughput TCR beta sequencing. Patients were enrolled in a phase 2 open-label single-center ibrutinib monotherapy trial. The germline V gene encodes CDR1 LNHDA and CDR2 SQIVND (reference sequence). Measured from the cysteine to the phenylalanine, the CDR3 is 12 residues long. Only CDR3 DNA is held: 36 bases, read in frame from base 1. Compared with germline, V lacks 9 bases and J lacks 6 bases; bases without a gene match: 3.

The sequencing used PBMCs, collected after 12 months of ibrutinib treatment. In this chain, TRBV19 is recombined with TRBJ2-7, with 12 bases in between that match TRBD1. This sequence was found in a human donor with chronic lymphocytic leukemia. The DNA sequence is given as TGTGCCAGCGGGACAGGGGGCTCCGAGCAGTACTTC. It codes for CASGTGGSEQYF.